Sequencing of this T cell receptor (beta chain) was carried out in a study of human T cells and chemical hapten exposure. The CDR3 is 12 amino acids. The V end was cut by 6 bases, the J end by 11 bases, with 16 bases between. One entry per CDR3 protein, called by TCRdb with MiXCR from the RACE reads. This sample has around 340,000 distinct CDR3 sequences; roughly 6.9% occur once, and the top ten carry roughly 7.9%. As for time point: patch test 1, 2 weeks after DPC sensitization. Treatment denoted: therapeutic diphenylcyclopropenone sensitization with weekly scalp DPC. The authors' total RNA extraction used unfractionated whole blood. This clonotype was detected a few times.

Specimen: whole blood, collected in connection with sensitization to the hapten diphenylcyclopropenone (DPC). The V and J genes are TRBV12-3 or TRBV12-4 and TRBJ1-1; D is unclear. The TCR comes from a woman aged 18-35 years with alopecia areata. Some clones in this sample may be carry-over from other donors' samples. This CDR3 is CASRKAGQAAFF. Here the CDR3 DNA reads TGTGCCAGCAGAAAGGCGGGTCAGGCCGCTTTCTTT.